These 21 T cell receptor beta chains were sequenced from one sample in a study of T cell responses to AZD1222 COVID-19 vaccine. Libraries were prepared by immunoSEQ multiplex PCR; TCRdb keeps only in-frame clonotypes and omits some of them. In the table there are about 98,000 clones, around nine tenths of which are singletons. The sequencing used peripheral blood, collected on day 0 of MenACWY control vaccination. The source is an adult in good health.

This chain joins TRBV2 and TRBJ2-5; 11 positions match TRBD1. The CDR3 length is 16 residues. J lost 5 bases, V lost 2 bases, and 7 bases had no gene match. Germline values: CDR1 SNHLY, CDR2 FYNNEI. The CDR3 here is CASSEPGQGAWETQYF. For the CDR3, the DNA is TGTGCCAGCAGTGAACCAGGACAGGGGGCTTGGGAGACCCAGTACTTC. Full variable domain (missing parts from reference TRBV2 and TRBJ2-5): EPEVTQTPSHQVTQMGQEVILRCVPISNHLYFYWYRQILGQKVEFLVSFYNNEISEKSEIFDDQFSVERPDGSNFTLKIRSTKLEDSAMYFCASSEPGQGAWETQYFGPGTRLLVL.

This chain uses TRBV19 with TRBJ2-3; D might be TRBD2 (6 bases). Trimming pared 4 bases from V and 0 bases from J, leaving 8 bases between. The CDR3 totals 14 residues. Per the germline V gene, CDR1 is LNHDA and CDR2 is SQIVND (reference sequence). CDR3 region: CASSSGTSTDTQYF. As DNA, the CDR3 is TGTGCCAGTAGTAGCGGGACTAGCACAGATACGCAGTATTTT.

The chain uses TRBV7-2 and TRBJ2-4; 9 positions match TRBD1. V was pared by 7 bases and J by 8 bases, with 9 bases of the junction left unmatched. Germline V CDR1 and CDR2: SGHTA, FQGNSA. The CDR3 has 14 amino acids. CDR3 coding DNA: TGTGCCAGCATCCAACCGGGACAGGGTTACATTCAGTACTTC. As protein: CASIQPGQGYIQYF.

The V and J genes are TRBV6-5 and TRBJ1-2; D is perhaps TRBD1 (6 bases). V gave up 7 bases and J gave up 6 bases, with 15 bases separating them. Germline V CDR1 and CDR2: MNHEY, SVGAGI. CDR3 length: 13 residues. CDR3 nucleotides: TGTGCCAGCACTCAAGGGGGGGCGAATGGCTACACCTTC. Translation: CASTQGGANGYTF.

The V gene is TRBV5-6, the J gene TRBJ2-1; 9 bases line up with TRBD1. Trimming at V came to 2 bases and at J to 9 bases, leaving 9 bases not matched to a gene. Germline V gene sequence: CDR1 SGHDT, CDR2 YYEEEE. The CDR3 length is 15 residues. The CDR3 DNA follows: TGTGCCAGCAGCTTCCCGGGACAGGGTTTAGGTGAGCAGTTCTTC. This gives the protein CASSFPGQGLGEQFF. The complete variable domain, with remaining parts taken from reference TRBV5-6 and TRBJ2-1, reads DAGVTQSPTHLIKTRGQQVTLRCSPKSGHDTVSWYQQALGQGPQFIFQYYEEEERQRGNFPDRFSGHQFPNYSSELNVNALLLGDSALYLCASSFPGQGLGEQFFGPGTRLTVL.

The CDR3 coding sequence is TGTGCCAGCAGCCATACAGGGGCGAGGCAGCCCCAGCATTTT. It is translated as CASSHTGARQPQHF. The J gene is TRBJ1-5, the V gene TRBV14; 7 nucleotides agree with TRBD1. Unmatched junction bases numbered 6, after V lost 3 bases and J lost 7 bases. This CDR3 is built from 14 residues. CDR1 and CDR2 (germline): SGHDN, FVKESK. Full variable domain (remainder filled in from reference TRBV14 and TRBJ1-5): EAGVTQFPSHSVIEKGQTVTLRCDPISGHDNLYWYRRVMGKEIKFLLHFVKESKQDESGMPNNRFLAERTGGTYSTLKVQPAELEDSGVYFCASSHTGARQPQHFGDGTRLSIL.

This clone came up once. The chain has TRBV14 and TRBJ1-6; a weak D match, TRBD1 (6 bases). Trimming removed 2 bases from V and 9 bases from J, with 8 bases in between. Germline CDR1 reads SGHDN; CDR2 reads FVKESK. The CDR3 is 13 amino acids. DNA for the CDR3: TGTGCCAGCAGCCAAAACAGGGTTTCACCCCTCCACTTT. As protein: CASSQNRVSPLHF.

The rearrangement uses TRBV7-2 and TRBJ1-1; D perhaps matches TRBD1 (5 bases). V lost 1 base, J lost 2 bases, and 11 bases lay in between. The CDR3 is 15 residues long. From germline, CDR1 is SGHTA and CDR2 FQGNSA. As DNA, the CDR3 is TGTGCCAGCAGCTTAGTGGTGCAGGGTAACACTGAAGCTTTCTTT. This codes for CASSLVVQGNTEAFF. The full variable domain, with the rest looked up from reference TRBV7-2 and TRBJ1-1, is GAGVSQSPSNKVTEKGKDVELRCDPISGHTALYWYRQSLGQGLEFLIYFQGNSAPDKSGLPSDRFSAERTGGSVSTLTIQRTQQEDSAVYLCASSLVVQGNTEAFFGQGTRLTVV.

The chain couples TRBV15 to TRBJ2-4, with 10 bases lining up with TRBD2. V shed 5 bases and J 7 bases; nucleotides not matched to a gene: 11. Germline CDR1 is LNHNV and CDR2 is YYDKDF (reference sequence). This CDR3 is 16 amino acids long. The CDR3: CATSGGLAQITNIQYF. The CDR3 bases are TGTGCCACCAGCGGGGGACTAGCGCAAATAACGAACATTCAGTACTTC.

The V and J genes are TRBV7-2 and TRBJ2-5; D ambiguous. The CDR3 runs to 14 residues. With 2 bases removed from V and 5 bases from J, the gap between germline ends came to 12 bases. Looked up from germline, CDR1 is SGHTA and CDR2 is FQGNSA. The CDR3 bases are TGTGCCAGCAGCTTAATAAGGGCTGGGGAGACCCAGTACTTC. Residues: CASSLIRAGETQYF.

The gene calls are TRBV7-2 and TRBJ1-1; 7 positions agree with TRBD1. V trimming: 5 bases; J trimming: 5 bases; junction bases outside the gene matches: 20. This CDR3 spans 18 amino acids. In germline, CDR1 is SGHTA, CDR2 FQGNSA. CDR3 protein: CASSPTKGVGQSSTEAFF. The CDR3 DNA reads TGTGCCAGCAGCCCTACCAAGGGGGTGGGACAGAGTTCTACTGAAGCTTTCTTT.

The chain joins TRBV11-2 to TRBJ2-5, with D unclear. Trimming removed 1 base at V and 4 bases at J, with 7 bases between. CDR3 length equals 13 residues. Germline V gene lookup returns CDR1 SGHAT and CDR2 FQNNGV. The CDR3 sequence: CASSLVSSETQYF. The CDR3 region has the DNA TGTGCCAGCAGCTTAGTGTCCTCAGAGACCCAGTACTTC.

The chain has TRBV3-1 (or the pseudogene TRBV3-2) and TRBJ2-1; a weak D match, TRBD2 (7 bases). V dropped 4 bases and J dropped 8 bases, with 21 bases sitting between them. CDR3 size: 16 residues. Germline V gives CDR1 LGHDT, CDR2 YNNKEL (reference sequence). CDR3 sequence (DNA): TGTGCCAGCAGCCCGATTGGGGGGGGGCTGTCCCATGAGCAGTTCTTC. It encodes CASSPIGGGLSHEQFF.

The chain joins TRBV7-2 to TRBJ2-1; D may be TRBD2 (5 bases). Germline CDR1 and CDR2: SGHTA and FQGNSA. V was trimmed by 1 base and J by 0 bases, leaving 10 bases between them. CDR3 length: 16 residues. This chain's CDR3 is CASSLDVSGSYNEQFF. The CDR3 nucleotides are TGTGCCAGCAGCTTAGACGTCAGCGGCTCCTACAATGAGCAGTTCTTC.

The chain is built from TRBV6-5 and TRBJ1-1, with D possibly TRBD1 on 6 matching bases. Trimming stripped 6 bases from V and 0 bases from J, with 11 bases between. Germline V lookup: CDR1 MNHEY, CDR2 SVGAGI. The CDR3 loop spans 14 amino acids. CDR3 residues: CASSRQAMNTEAFF. In DNA form, the CDR3 reads TGTGCCAGCAGCCGACAGGCGATGAACACTGAAGCTTTCTTT.

V gene TRBV7-6 combines with J gene TRBJ2-2; TRBD2 matches at 11 bases. Unmatched junction bases numbered 5, after V lost 5 bases and J lost 6 bases. The germline CDR1 and CDR2 sequences are SGHVS and FNYEAQ. This CDR3 has 15 amino acids. CDR3 amino acids: CASSRTSGPAGELFF. CDR3 coding DNA: TGTGCCAGCAGCCGGACTAGCGGGCCAGCCGGGGAGCTGTTTTTT.

The V gene is TRBV3-1 (or the pseudogene TRBV3-2), the J gene TRBJ1-4; D remains unclear. V shed 0 bases and J shed 6 bases, with 11 bases lying between them. The CDR3 covers 15 residues. CDR1 is LGHDT and CDR2 is YNNKEL in the germline V gene (reference sequence). CDR3 nucleotide sequence: TGTGCCAGCAGCCAAGACCGGCAGAGAGATGAAAAACTGTTTTTT. Residues: CASSQDRQRDEKLFF.

This clone was observed once. The chain employs TRBV28 and TRBJ1-4; TRBD1 matches 9 bases. This CDR3 has 15 amino acids. Unmatched junction bases numbered 9, after V lost 10 bases and J lost 3 bases. The germline CDR1 and CDR2 sequences are MDHEN and SYDVKM. The CDR3 bases are TGTGCCACCCACGGGACAGGGCGACCTAATGAAAAACTGTTTTTT. This codes for CATHGTGRPNEKLFF.

CDR3 bases: TGTGCCACCAGCTTACGACAGGGCGGGGCCAAAAACATTCAGTACTTC. This sequence encodes CATSLRQGGAKNIQYF. This chain links TRBV15 with TRBJ2-4, with TRBD1 identical over 7 bases. V lost 5 bases and J lost 1; bases outside the gene matches: 8. The CDR3 is made up of 16 amino acids. Germline CDR1 is LNHNV and CDR2 is YYDKDF (reference sequence).

This clone came up once. This sequence joins TRBV6-5 and TRBJ1-1; D might be TRBD1 (6 bases). Germline V gene data show CDR1 as MNHEY and CDR2 as SVGAGI. Trimming stripped 2 bases from V and 11 bases from J, with 15 bases between. The CDR3 is made up of 13 amino acids. CDR3 residues: CASSYGTRIPAFF. The CDR3 DNA follows: TGTGCCAGCAGTTACGGGACACGGATCCCGGCTTTCTTT.

CDR3 bases: TGTGCCAGCAGTTTATCCCCATGGGGAAGCTATGGCTACACCTTC. Its protein is CASSLSPWGSYGYTF. The chain employs TRBV28 and TRBJ1-2; D gene ambiguous. CDR1 and CDR2 from the germline V gene are MDHEN and SYDVKM. This CDR3 spans 15 amino acids. V dropped 1 base and J dropped 4 bases, with 13 bases sitting between them.